This is a list of T cell receptor beta chains from one sample in a study of shared clonotypes between healthy human individuals. Some clones are missing from TCRdb's copy, which holds only in-frame ones; the method was immunoSEQ multiplex PCR. The sample lists over a million clones; roughly 80% were seen once. Sequencing was done on a sample of memory CD4+ T cells sorted from blood. The receptors here all came from a man younger than 35 in good health. CDR3s include the opening cysteine and the closing phenylalanine or tryptophan. Each record gives: D gene, J gene, clone size, V gene, CDR3 protein, CDR3 DNA. The D gene is left open where the match is weak. Expanded clones get a size class; other rows say once, few or many, or leave the size out.

D: -; J: TRBJ2-5; size: -; V: TRBV7-8; CDR3: CASSSVAQETQYF; DNA: TGTGCCAGCAGCTCAGTGGCCCAAGAGACCCAGTACTTC
D: -; J: TRBJ2-3; size: -; V: TRBV10-1; CDR3: CASSRGRLTDTQYF; DNA: TGCGCCAGCAGCCGGGGTAGACTCACAGATACGCAGTATTTT
D: -; J: TRBJ2-7; size: once; V: TRBV9; CDR3: CASSVDASSYEQYF; DNA: TGTGCCAGCAGCGTAGATGCCAGCTCCTACGAGCAGTACTTC
D: TRBD2; J: TRBJ2-7; size: -; V: TRBV5-1; CDR3: CASSAYGLAGGEQYF; DNA: TGCGCCAGCAGCGCCTACGGACTAGCGGGGGGCGAGCAGTACTTC
D: -; J: TRBJ1-2; size: -; V: TRBV4-1; CDR3: CASSQVAGPRGYTF; DNA: TGCGCCAGCAGCCAAGTTGCCGGCCCTCGCGGCTACACCTTC
D: TRBD2; J: TRBJ2-1; size: -; V: TRBV30; CDR3: CAWSAGVVAGVTEQFF; DNA: TGTGCCTGGAGTGCCGGGGTGGTAGCGGGAGTTACTGAGCAGTTCTTC
D: -; J: TRBJ2-2; size: -; V: TRBV7-2; CDR3: CASSLVPVTSFTGELFF; DNA: TGTGCCAGCAGCTTAGTTCCAGTCACTAGTTTCACCGGGGAGCTGTTTTTT
D: TRBD1; J: TRBJ1-6; size: -; V: TRBV30; CDR3: CAWSRTGRNSPLHF; DNA: TGTGCCTGGAGTAGGACAGGTCGGAATTCACCCCTCCACTTT
D: -; J: TRBJ1-2; size: -; V: TRBV6-6; CDR3: CASLYYYGYTF; DNA: TGTGCCAGCCTTTACTACTATGGCTACACCTTC
D: -; J: TRBJ1-5; size: few; V: TRBV2; CDR3: CASSATGQRQPQHF; DNA: TGTGCCAGCAGCGCTACAGGGCAACGACAGCCCCAGCATTTT
D: TRBD1; J: TRBJ1-2; size: -; V: TRBV19; CDR3: CASSKGPNRGYYGYTF; DNA: TGTGCCAGTAGTAAGGGGCCGAACAGGGGCTACTATGGCTACACCTTC
D: -; J: TRBJ2-3; size: few; V: TRBV10-2; CDR3: CASRGTDTQYF; DNA: TGCGCCAGCAGGGGAACAGATACGCAGTATTTT
D: -; J: TRBJ2-5; size: few; V: TRBV5-4; CDR3: CASSRGQGGGQETQYF; DNA: TGTGCCAGCAGCCGCGGGCAGGGTGGTGGCCAAGAGACCCAGTACTTC
D: -; J: TRBJ2-6; size: -; V: TRBV29-1; CDR3: CSPCEGVSSGANVLTF; DNA: TGCAGCCCTTGCGAGGGCGTTAGCTCTGGGGCCAACGTCCTGACTTTC
D: TRBD2; J: TRBJ2-1; size: -; V: TRBV10-2; CDR3: CASGLAGKNEQFF; DNA: TGCGCCAGCGGGCTAGCGGGAAAGAATGAGCAGTTCTTC
D: TRBD1; J: TRBJ1-2; size: -; V: TRBV27; CDR3: CASSLRQGTRNTNYGYTF; DNA: TGTGCCAGCAGCCTCAGACAGGGAACGAGAAATACTAACTATGGCTACACCTTC
D: -; J: TRBJ1-5; size: -; V: TRBV28; CDR3: CASSLFGDQPQHF; DNA: TGTGCCAGCAGTTTATTTGGGGACCAGCCCCAGCATTTT
D: -; J: TRBJ2-2; size: -; V: TRBV19; CDR3: CASSLGRAQTNTGELFF; DNA: TGTGCCAGTAGTTTGGGTCGGGCCCAAACGAACACCGGGGAGCTGTTTTTT
D: -; J: TRBJ1-2; size: -; V: TRBV18; CDR3: CASSPAGASYGYTF; DNA: TGTGCCAGCTCACCCGCAGGGGCTTCCTATGGCTACACCTTC
D: -; J: TRBJ2-7; size: -; V: TRBV30; CDR3: CAWSSVFEQYF; DNA: TGTGCCTGGAGTTCTGTGTTCGAGCAGTACTTC
D: -; J: TRBJ1-5; size: -; V: TRBV14; CDR3: CASSQGRNQPQHF; DNA: TGTGCCAGCAGCCAAGGGCGCAATCAGCCCCAGCATTTT
D: -; J: TRBJ2-1; size: -; V: TRBV29-1; CDR3: CSVEQQGPQFF; DNA: TGCAGCGTTGAGCAACAGGGTCCCCAGTTCTTC
D: -; J: TRBJ2-5; size: -; V: TRBV2; CDR3: CASKGHALQETQYF; DNA: TGTGCCAGCAAAGGACACGCTCTCCAAGAGACCCAGTACTTC
D: TRBD2; J: TRBJ2-7; size: -; V: TRBV27; CDR3: CASSNSGSPTSTYEQYF; DNA: TGTGCCAGCAGCAATAGCGGGAGTCCTACATCAACCTACGAGCAGTACTTC
D: -; J: TRBJ2-2; size: -; V: TRBV7-2; CDR3: CASSLGVGHTGELFF; DNA: TGTGCCAGCAGCTTAGGTGTAGGGCACACCGGGGAGCTGTTTTTT
D: -; J: TRBJ1-5; size: -; V: TRBV5-6; CDR3: CASSLGGKGQPQHF; DNA: TGTGCCAGCAGCTTGGGGGGTAAAGGTCAGCCCCAGCATTTT
D: -; J: TRBJ1-4; size: once; V: TRBV28; CDR3: CASSLGGNLNEKLFF; DNA: TGTGCCAGCAGTTTGGGGGGAAACCTTAATGAAAAACTGTTTTTT
D: -; J: TRBJ1-1; size: -; V: TRBV2; CDR3: CASSPLTEWNTEAFF; DNA: TGTGCCAGCTCTCCGTTGACAGAGTGGAACACTGAAGCTTTCTTT
D: -; J: TRBJ2-3; size: -; V: TRBV4-3; CDR3: CASSQIRERGSTQYF; DNA: TGCGCCAGCAGCCAAATTCGGGAGCGAGGGAGTACGCAGTATTTT
D: -; J: TRBJ1-1; size: -; V: TRBV10-3; CDR3: CAISESATATEAFF; DNA: TGTGCCATCAGTGAGTCTGCGACAGCCACTGAAGCTTTCTTT
D: -; J: TRBJ1-2; size: -; V: TRBV27; CDR3: CASSFKAANYGYTF; DNA: TGTGCCAGCAGTTTTAAGGCAGCTAACTATGGCTACACCTTC
D: -; J: TRBJ1-2; size: once; V: TRBV28; CDR3: CASSPEPHTSYGYTF; DNA: TGTGCCAGCAGCCCGGAGCCCCATACTTCCTATGGCTACACCTTC
D: -; J: TRBJ1-2; size: -; V: TRBV2; CDR3: CASRQAYYGYTF; DNA: TGTGCCAGTAGACAGGCTTATTATGGCTACACCTTC
D: TRBD2; J: TRBJ2-3; size: -; V: TRBV6-4; CDR3: CASSTGLNTDTQYF; DNA: TGTGCCAGCAGCACGGGACTAAACACAGATACGCAGTATTTT
D: -; J: TRBJ1-2; size: -; V: TRBV27; CDR3: CASRSQGYGYTF; DNA: TGTGCCAGCAGGTCTCAGGGGTATGGCTACACCTTC
D: -; J: TRBJ1-2; size: many; V: TRBV2; CDR3: CASSGSGSGYTF; DNA: TGTGCCAGCAGTGGGTCGGGCAGTGGCTACACCTTC
D: -; J: TRBJ1-5; size: few; V: TRBV2; CDR3: CASRAGESGQPQHF; DNA: TGTGCCAGCAGAGCGGGGGAATCGGGTCAGCCCCAGCATTTT
D: TRBD2; J: TRBJ2-1; size: few; V: TRBV28; CDR3: CASSAGGPLNEQFF; DNA: TGTGCCAGTTCAGCGGGGGGGCCTTTGAATGAGCAGTTCTTC
D: -; J: TRBJ2-3; size: -; V: TRBV7-2; CDR3: CASSLLGLAITDTQYF; DNA: TGTGCCAGCAGCTTGTTGGGACTCGCTATCACAGATACGCAGTATTTT
D: TRBD1; J: TRBJ2-2; size: -; V: TRBV19; CDR3: CASSKAGQGYTGELFF; DNA: TGTGCCAGTAGTAAGGCGGGACAGGGGTACACCGGGGAGCTGTTTTTT
D: -; J: TRBJ2-3; size: -; V: TRBV5-6; CDR3: CASSLGWSRGTKDTQYF; DNA: TGTGCCAGCAGCTTGGGATGGAGCAGGGGAACAAAAGATACGCAGTATTTT
D: -; J: TRBJ2-7; size: once; V: TRBV11-2; CDR3: CASSLNAAVGGQYF; DNA: TGTGCCAGCAGCCTCAACGCAGCTGTCGGTGGGCAGTACTTC
D: TRBD1; J: TRBJ2-5; size: -; V: TRBV5-1; CDR3: CASSLAGTGLQETQYF; DNA: TGCGCCAGCAGCTTGGCCGGGACAGGTCTCCAAGAGACCCAGTACTTC
D: -; J: TRBJ2-7; size: -; V: TRBV5-1; CDR3: CASSLGDRGEQYF; DNA: TGCGCCAGCAGCCTTGGGGACCGGGGCGAGCAGTACTTC
D: -; J: TRBJ1-2; size: few; V: TRBV6-1; CDR3: CASSPWGALTYGYTF; DNA: TGTGCCAGCAGCCCGTGGGGGGCGCTAACGTATGGCTACACCTTC
D: TRBD2; J: TRBJ2-1; size: few; V: TRBV6-4; CDR3: CASSRGLARGDEQFF; DNA: TGTGCCAGCAGCCGGGGACTAGCTAGGGGCGATGAGCAGTTCTTC
D: TRBD2; J: TRBJ2-3; size: -; V: TRBV28; CDR3: CASSSKMGREDTQYF; DNA: TGTGCCAGCAGTTCGAAGATGGGGAGGGAGGATACGCAGTATTTT
D: -; J: TRBJ2-1; size: -; V: TRBV30; CDR3: CAWSRAAFFPNEQFF; DNA: TGTGCCTGGAGTAGAGCGGCCTTTTTCCCCAATGAGCAGTTCTTC
D: TRBD1; J: TRBJ1-4; size: -; V: TRBV5-1; CDR3: CASSITGTATNEKLFF; DNA: TGCGCCAGCAGTATTACCGGGACAGCAACTAATGAAAAACTGTTTTTT
D: -; J: TRBJ1-5; size: -; V: TRBV4-1; CDR3: CASSQDARQAWNQPQHF; DNA: TGCGCCAGCAGCCAGGACGCCCGACAGGCGTGGAATCAGCCCCAGCATTTT
D: TRBD2; J: TRBJ2-1; size: few; V: TRBV10-1; CDR3: CASSNGGADNEQFF; DNA: TGCGCCAGCAGCAACGGGGGGGCCGACAATGAGCAGTTCTTC
D: -; J: TRBJ2-2; size: -; V: TRBV5-1; CDR3: CASSGGLLNTGELFF; DNA: TGCGCCAGCAGCGGGGGACTTCTCAACACCGGGGAGCTGTTTTTT
D: TRBD2; J: TRBJ2-1; size: -; V: TRBV9; CDR3: CASSVVDGGGRGYNEQFF; DNA: TGTGCCAGCAGCGTAGTGGATGGGGGCGGGAGGGGATACAATGAGCAGTTCTTC